There are a few counts of the clone carrying this T cell receptor (beta chain). Participant reports of clinical history set cohort assignment. Assay: immunoSEQ multiplex PCR; the TCRdb copy retains only in-frame clones and omits some. The sample lists about 300,000 clones, approximately 91% occurring once. This entry is derived from a study of blood T cell repertoires in COVID-19. Study at large: Material from acute and convalescent COVID-19 was sourced from the United States, Italy and Spain.

The specimen was PBMCs or T cells enriched from blood (not recorded which). The receptor was derived from a man in his sixties who had recovered from COVID-19.

CDR3 residues: CAGNRGLGYGYTF. CDR3 nucleotides: TGTGCCGGAAACAGGGGGCTGGGATATGGCTACACCTTC. The V gene is TRBV28, the J gene TRBJ1-2, with 9 bases aligning to TRBD1. Germline loops: CDR1 MDHEN, CDR2 SYDVKM. V shed 11 bases and J 5 bases; nucleotides not matched to a gene: 9. The CDR3 length is 13 residues.